This T cell receptor (beta chain) comes out of a study of T cells in Graves' hyperthyroidism and ophthalmopathy. Study results and caveats: Blood also held most thyroid clonotypes expanded beyond 0.001.

The CDR3 covers 14 residues. The V segment lost 8 bases and the J segment 6 bases; nucleotides outside the gene matches: 9. The germline V gene encodes CDR1 SNHLY and CDR2 FYNNEI. Each diagnosis drew on symptoms, thyroxine, TRAb, thyroid ultrasound and orbital computed tomography findings. Amplification of TCR beta CDR3 regions used RNA as the template. HTBI primers drove first-round RT-PCR of the TCR CDR3. MiXCR, applied by TCRdb to the multiplex PCR reads, yields one record per CDR3 protein. The sample includes hundreds of thousands of distinct CDR3 sequences, about 15% seen only once; the top ten take around 12%. About this clonotype: What it binds is unknown.

The rearrangement joins TRBV2 to TRBJ2-3; TRBD2 matches 9 bases. The sequenced sample was blood. This clonotype originated in a woman aged 50 to 60 with Graves' ophthalmopathy. CDR3 sequence: CASVAGVGRDTQYF. CDR3 in DNA: TGTGCCAGCGTAGCGGGAGTGGGGAGGGATACGCAGTATTTT.